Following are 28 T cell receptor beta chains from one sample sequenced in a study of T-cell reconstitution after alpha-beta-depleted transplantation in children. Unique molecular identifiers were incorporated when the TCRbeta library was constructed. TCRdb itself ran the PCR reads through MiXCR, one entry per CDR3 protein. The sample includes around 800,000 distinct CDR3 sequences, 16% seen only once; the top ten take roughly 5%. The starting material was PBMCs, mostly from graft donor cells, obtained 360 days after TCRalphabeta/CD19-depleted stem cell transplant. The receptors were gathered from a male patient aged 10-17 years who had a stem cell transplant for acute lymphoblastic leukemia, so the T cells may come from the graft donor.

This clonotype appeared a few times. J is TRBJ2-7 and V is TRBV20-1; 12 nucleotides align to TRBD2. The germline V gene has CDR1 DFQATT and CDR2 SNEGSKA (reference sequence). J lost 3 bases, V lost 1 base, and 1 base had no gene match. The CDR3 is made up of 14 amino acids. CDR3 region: CSARGTSGNYEQYF. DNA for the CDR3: TGCAGTGCTAGAGGGACTAGCGGGAACTACGAGCAGTACTTC.

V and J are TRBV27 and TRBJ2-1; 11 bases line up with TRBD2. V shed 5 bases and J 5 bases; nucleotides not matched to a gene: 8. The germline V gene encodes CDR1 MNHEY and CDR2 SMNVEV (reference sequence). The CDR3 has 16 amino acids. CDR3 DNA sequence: TGTGCCAGCAGTCCAAGAGGGACTAGCGGTAACAATGAGCAGTTCTTC. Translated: CASSPRGTSGNNEQFF.

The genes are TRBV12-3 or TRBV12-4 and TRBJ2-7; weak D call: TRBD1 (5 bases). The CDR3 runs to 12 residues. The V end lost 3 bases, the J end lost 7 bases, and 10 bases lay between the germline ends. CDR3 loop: CASSFRVAEQYF. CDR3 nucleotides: TGTGCCAGCAGTTTCAGGGTAGCAGAGCAGTACTTC.

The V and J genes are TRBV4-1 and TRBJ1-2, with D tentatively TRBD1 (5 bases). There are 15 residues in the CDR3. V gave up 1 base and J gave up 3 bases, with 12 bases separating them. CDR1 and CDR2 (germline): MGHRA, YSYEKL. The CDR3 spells CASSQVQGSDYGYTF. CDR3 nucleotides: TGCGCCAGCAGCCAAGTTCAGGGCTCGGACTATGGCTACACCTTC.

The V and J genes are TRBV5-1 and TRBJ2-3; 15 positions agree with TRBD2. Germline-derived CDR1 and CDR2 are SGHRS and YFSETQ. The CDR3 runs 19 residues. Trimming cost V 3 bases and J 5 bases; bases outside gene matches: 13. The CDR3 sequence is CASSSKPGLAGGPVDTQYF. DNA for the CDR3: TGCGCCAGCAGCTCGAAGCCCGGACTAGCGGGAGGGCCTGTAGATACGCAGTATTTT. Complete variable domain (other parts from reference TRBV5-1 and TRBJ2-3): KAGVTQTPRYLIKTRGQQVTLSCSPISGHRSVSWYQQTPGQGLQFLFEYFSETQRNKGNFPGRFSGRQFSNSRSEMNVSTLELGDSALYLCASSSKPGLAGGPVDTQYFGPGTRLTVL.

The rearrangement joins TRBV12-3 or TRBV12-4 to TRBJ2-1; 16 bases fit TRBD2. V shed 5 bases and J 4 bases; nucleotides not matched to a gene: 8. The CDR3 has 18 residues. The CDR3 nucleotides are TGTGCCAGCAGTAGGACAGGGGGACTAGCGGGAGGGTACAATGAGCAGTTCTTC. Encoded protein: CASSRTGGLAGGYNEQFF.

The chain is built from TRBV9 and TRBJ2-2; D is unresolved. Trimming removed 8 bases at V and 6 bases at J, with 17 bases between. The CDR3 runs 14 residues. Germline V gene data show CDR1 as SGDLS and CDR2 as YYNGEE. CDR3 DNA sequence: TGTGCCAGTACGGGCCCCCCATCTGCCGGGGAGCTGTTTTTT. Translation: CASTGPPSAGELFF.

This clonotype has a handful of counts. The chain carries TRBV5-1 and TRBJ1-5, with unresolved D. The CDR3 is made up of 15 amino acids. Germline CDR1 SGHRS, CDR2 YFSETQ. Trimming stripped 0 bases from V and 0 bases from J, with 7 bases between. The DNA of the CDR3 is TGCGCCAGCAGCTTGGGTGACATTAGCAATCAGCCCCAGCATTTT. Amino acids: CASSLGDISNQPQHF.

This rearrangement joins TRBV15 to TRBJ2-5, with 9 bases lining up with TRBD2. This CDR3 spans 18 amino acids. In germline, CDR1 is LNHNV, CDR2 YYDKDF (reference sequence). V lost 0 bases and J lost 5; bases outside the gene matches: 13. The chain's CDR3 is CATSRDGVAGVPQETQYF. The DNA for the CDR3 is TGTGCCACCAGCAGAGATGGCGTAGCGGGGGTACCCCAGGAGACCCAGTACTTC. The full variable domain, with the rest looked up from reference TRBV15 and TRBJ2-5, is DAMVIQNPRYQVTQFGKPVTLSCSQTLNHNVMYWYQQKSSQAPKLLFHYYDKDFNNEADTPDNFQSRRPNTSFCFLDIRSPGLGDTAMYLCATSRDGVAGVPQETQYFGPGTRLLVL.

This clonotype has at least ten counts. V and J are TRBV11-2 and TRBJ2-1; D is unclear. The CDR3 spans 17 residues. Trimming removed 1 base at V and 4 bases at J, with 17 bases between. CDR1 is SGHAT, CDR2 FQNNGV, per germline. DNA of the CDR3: TGTGCCAGCAGCTTAGGGGGATACGGGCGGATTTACAATGAGCAGTTCTTC. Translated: CASSLGGYGRIYNEQFF. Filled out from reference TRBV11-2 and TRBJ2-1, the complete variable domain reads EAGVAQSPRYKIIEKRQSVAFWCNPISGHATLYWYQQILGQGPKLLIQFQNNGVVDDSQLPKDRFSAERLKGVDSTLKIQPAKLEDSAVYLCASSLGGYGRIYNEQFFGPGTRLTVL.

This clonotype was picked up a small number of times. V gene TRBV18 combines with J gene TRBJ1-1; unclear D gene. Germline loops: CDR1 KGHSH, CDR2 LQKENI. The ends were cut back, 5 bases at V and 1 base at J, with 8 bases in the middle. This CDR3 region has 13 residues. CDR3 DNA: TGTGCCAGCTCATTTCACAAGAACACTGAAGCTTTCTTT. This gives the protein CASSFHKNTEAFF. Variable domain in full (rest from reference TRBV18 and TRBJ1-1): NAGVMQNPRHLVRRRGQEARLRCSPMKGHSHVYWYRQLPEEGLKFMVYLQKENIIDESGMPKERFSAEFPKEGPSILRIQQVVRGDSAAYFCASSFHKNTEAFFGQGTRLTVV.

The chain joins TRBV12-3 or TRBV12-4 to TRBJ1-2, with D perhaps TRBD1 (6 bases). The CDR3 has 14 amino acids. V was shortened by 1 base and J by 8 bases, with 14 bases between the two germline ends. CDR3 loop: CASSLGPGAEGYTF. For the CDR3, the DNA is TGTGCCAGCAGTTTAGGTCCAGGGGCAGAAGGCTACACCTTC.

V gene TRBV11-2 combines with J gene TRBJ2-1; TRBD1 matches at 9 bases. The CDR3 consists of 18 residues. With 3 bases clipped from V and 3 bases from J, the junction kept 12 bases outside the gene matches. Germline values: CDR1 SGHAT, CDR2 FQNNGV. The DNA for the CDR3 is TGTGCCAGCAGCTTGACCGCCCCCGGGACAGGGTACTACAATGAGCAGTTCTTC. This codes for CASSLTAPGTGYYNEQFF.

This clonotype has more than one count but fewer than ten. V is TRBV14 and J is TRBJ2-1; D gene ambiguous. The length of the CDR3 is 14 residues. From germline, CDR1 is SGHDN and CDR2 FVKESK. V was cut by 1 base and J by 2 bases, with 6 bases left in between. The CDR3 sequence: CASSQGPTYNEQFF. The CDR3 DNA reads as TGTGCCAGCAGCCAAGGACCCACCTACAATGAGCAGTTCTTC. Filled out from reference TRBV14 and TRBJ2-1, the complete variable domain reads EAGVTQFPSHSVIEKGQTVTLRCDPISGHDNLYWYRRVMGKEIKFLLHFVKESKQDESGMPNNRFLAERTGGTYSTLKVQPAELEDSGVYFCASSQGPTYNEQFFGPGTRLTVL.

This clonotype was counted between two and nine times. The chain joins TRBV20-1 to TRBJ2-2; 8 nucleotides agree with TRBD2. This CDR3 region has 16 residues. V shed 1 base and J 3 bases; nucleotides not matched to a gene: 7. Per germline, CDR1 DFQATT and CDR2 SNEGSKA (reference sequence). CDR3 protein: CSARGGLAFYTGELFF. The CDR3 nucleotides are TGCAGTGCTAGAGGTGGACTAGCTTTTTACACCGGGGAGCTGTTTTTT.

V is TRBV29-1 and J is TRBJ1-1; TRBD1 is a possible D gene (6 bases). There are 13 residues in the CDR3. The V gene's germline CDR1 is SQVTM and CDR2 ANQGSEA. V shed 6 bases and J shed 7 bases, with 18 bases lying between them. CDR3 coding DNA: TGCAGCGTACGGACAGTGGCTTTGTTTGAAGCTTTCTTT. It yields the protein CSVRTVALFEAFF.

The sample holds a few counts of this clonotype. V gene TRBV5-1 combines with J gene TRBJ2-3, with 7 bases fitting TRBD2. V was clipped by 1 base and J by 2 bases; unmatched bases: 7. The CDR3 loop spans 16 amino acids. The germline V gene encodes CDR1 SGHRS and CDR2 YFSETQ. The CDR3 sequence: CASSLKVTSDTDTQYF. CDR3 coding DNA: TGCGCCAGCAGCTTGAAGGTTACTAGCGACACAGATACGCAGTATTTT.

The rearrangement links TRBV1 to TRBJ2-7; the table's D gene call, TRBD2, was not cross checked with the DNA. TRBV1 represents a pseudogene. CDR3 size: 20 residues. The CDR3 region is CTSSQDRSLGSGGSGYEQYF. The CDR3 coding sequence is TGCACCAGCAGCCAAGATAGGTCGCTGGGTAGCGGAGGGAGTGGATACGAGCAGTACTTC.

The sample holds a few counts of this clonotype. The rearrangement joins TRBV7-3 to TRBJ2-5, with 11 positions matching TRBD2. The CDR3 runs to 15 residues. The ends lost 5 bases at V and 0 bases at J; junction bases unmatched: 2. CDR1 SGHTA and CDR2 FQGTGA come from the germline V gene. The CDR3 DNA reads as TGTGCCAGCAGCCCGGGACTAGCGGACCAAGAGACCCAGTACTTC. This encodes CASSPGLADQETQYF.

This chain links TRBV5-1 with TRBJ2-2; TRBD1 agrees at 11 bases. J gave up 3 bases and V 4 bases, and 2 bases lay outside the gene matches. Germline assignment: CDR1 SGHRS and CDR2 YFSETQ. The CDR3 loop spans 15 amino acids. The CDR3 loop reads CASSKDRGHTGELFF. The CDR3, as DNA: TGCGCCAGCAGCAAGGACAGGGGGCACACCGGGGAGCTGTTTTTT.

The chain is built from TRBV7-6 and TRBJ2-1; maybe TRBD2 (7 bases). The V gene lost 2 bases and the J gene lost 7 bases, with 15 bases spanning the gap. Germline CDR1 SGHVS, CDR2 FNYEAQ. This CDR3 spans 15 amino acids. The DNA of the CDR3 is TGTGCCAGCAGCTTAAGTGCGGGAGACAGGAATGAGCAGTTCTTC. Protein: CASSLSAGDRNEQFF.

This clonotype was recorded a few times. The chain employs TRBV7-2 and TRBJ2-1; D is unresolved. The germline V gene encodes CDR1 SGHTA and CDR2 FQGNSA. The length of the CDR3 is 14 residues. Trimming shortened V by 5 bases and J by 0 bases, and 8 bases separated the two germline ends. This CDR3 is CASSEWGSYNEQFF. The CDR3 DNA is TGTGCCAGCAGCGAATGGGGCTCCTACAATGAGCAGTTCTTC.

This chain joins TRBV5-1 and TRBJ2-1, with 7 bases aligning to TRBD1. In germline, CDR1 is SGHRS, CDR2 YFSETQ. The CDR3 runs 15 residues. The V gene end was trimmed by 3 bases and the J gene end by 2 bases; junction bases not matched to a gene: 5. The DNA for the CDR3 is TGCGCCAGCAGCTCCAGGGGGATGACCTACAATGAGCAGTTCTTC. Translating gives CASSSRGMTYNEQFF.

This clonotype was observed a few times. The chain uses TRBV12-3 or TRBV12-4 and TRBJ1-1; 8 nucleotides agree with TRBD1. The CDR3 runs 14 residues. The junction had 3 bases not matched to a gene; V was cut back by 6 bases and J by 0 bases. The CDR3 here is CASRKTGVNTEAFF. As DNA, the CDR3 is TGTGCCAGCAGGAAGACAGGGGTGAACACTGAAGCTTTCTTT.

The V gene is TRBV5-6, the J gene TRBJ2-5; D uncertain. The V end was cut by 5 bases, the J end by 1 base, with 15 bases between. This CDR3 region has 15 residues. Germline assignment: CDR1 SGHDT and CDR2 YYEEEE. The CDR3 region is CASSSVSSGQETQYF. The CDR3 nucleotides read TGTGCCAGCAGTTCGGTATCGTCGGGCCAAGAGACCCAGTACTTC.

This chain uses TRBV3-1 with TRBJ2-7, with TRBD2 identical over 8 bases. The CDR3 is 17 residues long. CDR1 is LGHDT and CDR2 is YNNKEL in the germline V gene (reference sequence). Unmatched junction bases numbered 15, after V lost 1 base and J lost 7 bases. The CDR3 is CASSQGGFREGRGEQYF. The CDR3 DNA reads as TGTGCCAGCAGCCAAGGGGGTTTCCGGGAGGGCCGAGGGGAGCAGTACTTC.

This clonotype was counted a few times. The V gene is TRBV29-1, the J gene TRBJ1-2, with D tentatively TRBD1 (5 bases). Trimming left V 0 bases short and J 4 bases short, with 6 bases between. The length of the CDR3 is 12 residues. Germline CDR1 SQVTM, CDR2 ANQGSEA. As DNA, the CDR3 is TGCAGCGTTGAAGAGACAGTCTATGGCTACACCTTC. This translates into CSVEETVYGYTF.

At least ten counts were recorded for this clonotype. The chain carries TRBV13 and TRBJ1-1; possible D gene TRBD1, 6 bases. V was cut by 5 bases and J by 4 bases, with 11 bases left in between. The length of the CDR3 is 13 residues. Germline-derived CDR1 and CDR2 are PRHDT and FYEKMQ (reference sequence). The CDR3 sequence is CASSQRGFTEAFF. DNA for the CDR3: TGTGCCAGCAGCCAAAGGGGGTTCACTGAAGCTTTCTTT. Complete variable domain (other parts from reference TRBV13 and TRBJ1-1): AAGVIQSPRHLIKEKRETATLKCYPIPRHDTVYWYQQGPGQDPQFLISFYEKMQSDKGSIPDRFSAQQFSDYHSELNMSSLELGDSALYFCASSQRGFTEAFFGQGTRLTVV.